This T cell receptor beta chain comes out of a study of T cells after yellow fever vaccination. Background on the study: The authors prepared low-cell-number fractions using SMART-Seq v4 Ultra Low Input. Whole-study findings and limits: Abundant clonotypes from the bulk population could get into FACS-sorted repertoires as contaminants. Though it reached lower strength, the secondary response hit its peak faster, day 5 versus 15.

Each CDR3 protein gets one entry after TCRdb re-called the 5' RACE reads with MiXCR. The sample lists 450,000 to 550,000 distinct CDR3 sequences, 15% to 20% occurring once. The CDR3 consists of 15 residues. From germline, CDR1 is MNHEY and CDR2 SVGEGT. J lost 2 bases, V lost 4 bases, and 7 bases had no gene match. Notes on this clonotype: Its specificity is not known.

The source was PBMCs, collected 15 days after the yellow fever booster vaccination. This sequence joins TRBV6-2 or TRBV6-3 and TRBJ2-7, with 8 positions matching TRBD2. The TCR originated in a man aged 25-40 years who received the YFV17D yellow fever vaccine. The CDR3 DNA reads TGTGCCAGCAGTTCCGGGGGAGCGGGGGCCTACGAGCAGTACTTC. Its protein is CASSSGGAGAYEQYF.